Listed below are T cell receptor beta chains from one sample, sequenced in a study of early T cells in non-severe SARS-CoV-2 infection. TCRdb fed the 5' RACE reads into MiXCR, producing one record per CDR3 protein. This table has around 37,000 distinct CDR3 sequences, about 10% appearing once. Material: whole blood. The receptor source for this set is an adult who was a healthcare worker with PCR-confirmed SARS-CoV-2 infection or an uninfected control (not recorded which). Each CDR3 is given without its conserved first and last residue. Each record gives: D gene, V gene, CDR3 length, J gene, CDR3 protein. The D gene is left open where the match is weak.

-	TRBV3-1	13	TRBJ1-2	ASSDVARASWGYT
-	TRBV19	11	TRBJ1-6	ASSTRSHSPLH
TRBD1	TRBV18	14	TRBJ2-1	ASSPPGTGGRGEQF
-	TRBV29-1	13	TRBJ2-7	SVEDTTGLSYEQY
-	TRBV7-2	12	TRBJ2-1	ASSFGREINEQF
TRBD2	TRBV20-1	19	TRBJ2-2	SESTPGLAGGIVLNTGELF
-	TRBV5-1	14	TRBJ1-4	ASSMDRVSTNEKLF
TRBD1	TRBV7-9	11	TRBJ1-1	ATLGQGFTEAF
TRBD1	TRBV18	12	TRBJ1-1	ASSPDRAVAEAF
-	TRBV13	12	TRBJ2-5	ASTPRGIAETQY
-	TRBV7-2	15	TRBJ1-2	ASSLRTGNLRGYGYT
-	TRBV7-6	12	TRBJ2-2	ASSSGPNTGELF
-	TRBV9	12	TRBJ2-1	ASSSLKGDDEQF
TRBD1	TRBV20-1	10	TRBJ2-7	SAGDREYEQY
-	TRBV19	11	TRBJ1-2	ASSIGILYGYT
-	TRBV7-6	10	TRBJ1-1	ASSTPRNEAF
-	TRBV7-2	10	TRBJ1-5	ASSLRDQPQH
TRBD1	TRBV5-5	13	TRBJ1-4	ASSLVPGGSEKLF
-	TRBV27	10	TRBJ2-3	ASSPTPDTQY
-	TRBV5-1	11	TRBJ2-7	ASSSRDGGVQY
TRBD1	TRBV27	11	TRBJ1-1	ASRQTDRDEAF
-	TRBV5-4	14	TRBJ2-3	ASSTRGRGGTDTQY
-	TRBV7-3	11	TRBJ2-1	ASSLNDDAEQF